This section outlines one T cell receptor (beta chain) sequence together with its context. The data were taken from a study of shared clonotypes between healthy human individuals. Naive CD4+ cells were CD45RA-selected; the remaining cells were memory. For sorted subsets, about 0.2 ug DNA per replicate equaled around 30,000 T cell genomes. Repertoires were generated with immunoSEQ multiplex PCR, while TCRdb's copy carries only in-frame clones and drops some. The profile shows 300,000 to 350,000 clones, more than 60% of them singletons. The sequenced material came from memory CD4+ T cells sorted from blood. Subset in this sample: CD45RA-negative fraction. This clonotype was sampled from a young man in good health.

The CDR3 region has the DNA TGTGCCAGTAGTCAGCGAGCCACTGAGGGGACCCAGTACTTC. Translating it yields CASSQRATEGTQYF. J is TRBJ2-5 and V is TRBV19; tentatively, D is TRBD2 (5 bases). The CDR3 consists of 14 residues. Germline loops: CDR1 LNHDA, CDR2 SQIVND (reference sequence). With 5 bases removed from V and 7 bases from J, the gap between germline ends came to 17 bases. The whole variable domain, filled in from reference TRBV19 and TRBJ2-5, reads DGGITQSPKYLFRKEGQNVTLSCEQNLNHDAMYWYRQDPGQGLRLIYYSQIVNDFQKGDIAEGYSVSREKKESFPLTVTSAQKNPTAFYLCASSQRATEGTQYFGPGTRLLVL.